The clone carrying this T cell receptor beta chain was observed a handful of times. This specimen belongs to a study of T-cell memory formation after mild COVID-19. The V segment lost 2 bases and the J segment 10 bases; nucleotides outside the gene matches: 2. The germline gives CDR1 MGHDK, CDR2 SYGVNS. This CDR3 spans 13 amino acids. MiXCR was run by TCRdb on the 5' RACE reads, yielding one entry per CDR3 protein. Of fewer than 50,000 distinct CDR3 sequences listed, 12% are singletons. The chain uses TRBV25-1 and TRBJ1-4; TRBD1 matches 9 bases. This clonotype was obtained from a young man who had mild COVID-19 (a few samples of this study predate the infection). Cell type and time point are not known. The specimen was PBMCs or a T cell subset sorted from them (not recorded which). The DNA for the CDR3 is TGTGCCAGCAGTGAACAGGACAGGGGAAAACTGTTTTTT. Encoded protein: CASSEQDRGKLFF.